These T cell receptor beta chains were read from a single sample in a study of beta chain features in type 1 diabetes. Here immunoSEQ multiplex PCR was the method, and the copy in TCRdb shows in-frame clones only, minus some. The table lists roughly 150,000 clones, around 7.8% of them singletons. The sequencing input was central memory CD4+ T cells from blood. The receptors here all came from a woman between 40 and 50 years old with type 1 diabetes. CDR3s include the opening cysteine and the closing phenylalanine or tryptophan.

len: 12; v_gene: TRBV7-3; CDR3aa: CASSSPGDTQYF
len: 12; v_gene: TRBV19; CDR3aa: CASSTYNSPLHF
len: 15; v_gene: TRBV4-1; CDR3aa: CASSLDSAGGNEQFF
len: 12; v_gene: TRBV28; CDR3aa: CASIQGTGKAFF
len: 14; v_gene: TRBV28; CDR3aa: CASSLAGPTYEQYF
len: 13; v_gene: TRBV7-9; CDR3aa: CASSLQGDTEAFF
len: 11; v_gene: TRBV30; CDR3aa: CACRGGLEAFF
len: 15; v_gene: TRBV2; CDR3aa: CASSAGTSGSNEQFF
len: 14; v_gene: TRBV19; CDR3aa: CASSPGATNEKLFF
len: 15; v_gene: TRBV25-1; CDR3aa: CASSESVTDNQPQHF
len: 14; v_gene: TRBV10-3; CDR3aa: CAIRTGGDHSPLHF
len: 13; v_gene: TRBV30; CDR3aa: CAWSNAGPNEQYF
len: 16; v_gene: TRBV7-3; CDR3aa: CASSFNPGGSTGELFF
len: 15; v_gene: TRBV7-8; CDR3aa: CASSWGQGALYGYTF
len: 15; v_gene: TRBV5-1; CDR3aa: CASSQGQGHQETQYF
len: 14; v_gene: TRBV4-3; CDR3aa: CASSQEPTGGGYTF
len: 15; v_gene: TRBV4-1; CDR3aa: CASSQELAGGETQYF
len: 16; v_gene: TRBV7-2; CDR3aa: CASSLGLVANQETQYF
len: 14; v_gene: TRBV29-1; CDR3aa: CSVPGEASTDTQYF
len: 13; v_gene: TRBV28; CDR3aa: CASTEDSYNEQFF
len: 13; v_gene: TRBV5-6; CDR3aa: CATTLAGNYGYTF
len: 16; v_gene: TRBV18; CDR3aa: CASSLWTGDNTGELFF
len: 14; v_gene: TRBV25-1; CDR3aa: CAIAAGGSDYEQYF
len: 14; v_gene: TRBV6-5; CDR3aa: CASSSPQGKAEQYF
len: 13; v_gene: TRBV28; CDR3aa: CASSLGAGREQYF
len: 12; v_gene: TRBV18; CDR3aa: CASSPGRNEQFF
len: 15; v_gene: TRBV30; CDR3aa: CAWKGGTGTYNEQFF
len: 15; v_gene: TRBV11-2; CDR3aa: CASSLGRGRAGELFF
len: 15; v_gene: TRBV9; CDR3aa: CASSVGGMSNQPQHF
len: 15; v_gene: TRBV6-5; CDR3aa: CASSATRQGGETQYF
len: 15; v_gene: TRBV28; CDR3aa: CASIGPGETLGEQYF
len: 15; v_gene: TRBV18; CDR3aa: CASSPRAGAVNEQFF
len: 15; v_gene: TRBV18; CDR3aa: CASSPSQQNFDEQFF
len: 13; v_gene: TRBV27; CDR3aa: CASSTFQGDGYTF
len: 15; v_gene: TRBV4-1; CDR3aa: CASSQGRTGYQPQHF
len: 13; v_gene: TRBV25-1; CDR3aa: CASRRQPQETQYF
len: 13; v_gene: TRBV6-5; CDR3aa: CASSSAGVGGYTF
len: 13; v_gene: TRBV29-1; CDR3aa: CSGTTGVGTEAFF
len: 15; v_gene: TRBV6-6; CDR3aa: CASTTSGGSSYEQYF
len: 14; v_gene: TRBV7-2; CDR3aa: CASSPRGRNTEAFF
len: 13; v_gene: TRBV19; CDR3aa: CASSRGRLDTQYF
len: 16; v_gene: TRBV6-5; CDR3aa: CASSYSRGRGQETQYF
len: 13; v_gene: TRBV6-5; CDR3aa: CASTRTGSGELFF
len: 13; v_gene: TRBV27; CDR3aa: CASSRSGAYGYTF
len: 15; v_gene: TRBV6-5; CDR3aa: CASSQPGTGLYEQYF
len: 14; v_gene: TRBV29-1; CDR3aa: CSVAGQERNYGYTF